These T cell receptor beta chains were read from a single sample in a study of response to subunit inactivated influenza vaccine. A single record per CDR3 protein comes from TCRdb applying MiXCR to the RT-PCR reads. The sample has about 700,000 distinct CDR3 sequences; roughly 14% are singletons. The sample here was PBMCs from blood, taken around 14 days before vaccination. Source of these receptors: a man in his fifties or sixties who received an inactivated influenza vaccine. The CDR3 runs from the conserved cysteine through the conserved F or W. Fields, in order: D gene, J gene, clone size, V gene, CDR3 protein, CDR3 DNA. The D gene is left open where the match is weak. The size entry is marked missing in some rows and otherwise reads once, few, many or a size class.

d_call: -; j_call: TRBJ2-3; clone_size: -; v_call: TRBV7-2; cdr3_aa: CASSKRLGGASDTQYF; cdr3_nt: TGTGCCAGCAGCAAGAGACTAGGGGGCGCTTCCGATACGCAGTATTTT
d_call: TRBD2; j_call: TRBJ2-7; clone_size: -; v_call: TRBV5-1; cdr3_aa: CASSAWGGTSGSSYEQYF; cdr3_nt: TGCGCCAGCAGCGCCTGGGGGGGAACTAGCGGGAGCTCCTACGAGCAGTACTTC
d_call: -; j_call: TRBJ2-7; clone_size: few; v_call: TRBV20-1; cdr3_aa: CSARDYGRGTYEQYF; cdr3_nt: TGCAGTGCTAGAGATTACGGTCGGGGGACCTACGAGCAGTACTTC
d_call: -; j_call: TRBJ2-4; clone_size: -; v_call: TRBV4-1; cdr3_aa: CASSQELGRYIQYF; cdr3_nt: TGCGCCAGCAGCCAAGAATTAGGGCGGTACATTCAGTACTTC
d_call: -; j_call: TRBJ2-1; clone_size: few; v_call: TRBV10-3; cdr3_aa: CAISDGTPAIDEQFF; cdr3_nt: TGTGCCATCAGTGATGGGACTCCCGCGATCGATGAGCAGTTCTTC
d_call: TRBD1; j_call: TRBJ2-1; clone_size: few; v_call: TRBV28; cdr3_aa: CAGQTGGSSINEQFF; cdr3_nt: TGTGCCGGCCAAACAGGGGGCTCGTCGATCAATGAGCAGTTCTTC
d_call: TRBD2; j_call: TRBJ2-3; clone_size: few; v_call: TRBV14; cdr3_aa: CASSPLSGRFTDTQYF; cdr3_nt: TGTGCCAGCAGCCCCCTAAGCGGGAGGTTCACAGATACGCAGTATTTT
d_call: TRBD1; j_call: TRBJ1-4; clone_size: -; v_call: TRBV12-3/TRBV12-4; cdr3_aa: CASSRIGDRDEKLFF; cdr3_nt: TGTGCCAGCAGTCGTATTGGGGACAGGGATGAAAAACTGTTTTTT
d_call: TRBD2; j_call: TRBJ2-1; clone_size: -; v_call: TRBV28; cdr3_aa: CASSLSWGGNEQFF; cdr3_nt: TGTGCCAGCAGTTTATCTTGGGGGGGCAATGAGCAGTTCTTC
d_call: TRBD2; j_call: TRBJ2-7; clone_size: few; v_call: TRBV24-1; cdr3_aa: CATSDKSSGHTYEQYF; cdr3_nt: TGTGCCACCAGTGATAAGTCTAGCGGCCATACCTACGAGCAGTACTTC